This is a list of T cell receptor beta chains from one sample in a study of identifying expanded T cells in peripheral blood. Sequencing used immunoSEQ multiplex PCR; TCRdb keeps in-frame clones, though not all of them. The sample includes around 56,000 clones, about 83% of them seen just once. Source material: blood. These receptors all come from a person aged 18 to 70 in good health. Each CDR3 is given with its conserved first and last residue. A D gene is named only where the DNA matches it firmly. The size of a clone is reported for some rows only, either as once, few or many, or as a class for expanded clones.

j_call	d_call	clone_size	v_call	cdr3_aa	cdr3_nt
TRBJ2-5	-	-	TRBV7-2	CASRSSGGDKETQYF	TGTGCCAGCAGGTCCTCCGGCGGGGATAAAGAGACCCAGTACTTC
TRBJ1-3	-	once	TRBV29-1	CSVDTGTAGNTIYF	TGCAGCGTTGATACAGGGACGGCTGGAAACACCATATATTTT
TRBJ2-2	TRBD1	-	TRBV5-4	CASSSRGQGANTGELFF	TGTGCCAGCAGCTCCCGGGGACAGGGGGCGAACACCGGGGAGCTGTTTTTT
TRBJ2-2	TRBD1	-	TRBV28	CASRTGGANTGELFF	TGTGCCAGCAGAACAGGGGGCGCGAACACCGGGGAGCTGTTTTTT
TRBJ2-3	-	-	TRBV5-1	CASSLANAGSSTDTQYF	TGCGCCAGCAGCTTGGCGAATGCGGGGAGTAGCACAGATACGCAGTATTTT
TRBJ2-5	-	-	TRBV6-5	CASSSYSQETQYF	TGTGCCAGCAGTTCTTACTCACAAGAGACCCAGTACTTC
TRBJ1-2	-	-	TRBV19	CASSIALGSNDILF	TGTGCCAGTAGTATAGCCCTCGGGTCAAACGACATCCTCTTC
TRBJ1-1	TRBD1	-	TRBV19	CASTQGQGSTEAFF	TGTGCCAGTACCCAAGGACAGGGATCTACTGAAGCTTTCTTT
TRBJ2-5	TRBD1	-	TRBV27	CASRDRSQGETQYF	TGTGCCAGCCGGGACAGGTCGCAGGGAGAGACCCAGTACTTC
TRBJ1-5	TRBD1	few	TRBV5-4	CASRTTAGTGSQPQHF	TGTGCCAGCAGGACAACTGCCGGGACAGGGAGTCAGCCCCAGCATTTT
TRBJ1-2	-	-	TRBV19	CASSIFPGVNYGYTF	TGTGCCAGTAGTATTTTCCCGGGAGTGAACTATGGCTACACCTTC
TRBJ2-5	-	-	TRBV9	CASSVDGLGEETQYF	TGTGCCAGCAGCGTAGACGGATTGGGGGAAGAAACCCAGTACTTC
TRBJ2-1	TRBD2	-	TRBV30	CAWSVLTSGIVDEQFF	TGTGCCTGGAGTGTACTAACTAGCGGGATTGTGGATGAGCAGTTCTTC
TRBJ1-6	-	once	TRBV19	CASSLGSGVNSPLHF	TGTGCCAGTAGTTTGGGCTCAGGGGTGAATTCACCCCTCCACTTT
TRBJ1-1	-	-	TRBV11-3	CASSLGPGEAFF	TGTGCCAGCAGCTTAGGTCCAGGGGAAGCTTTCTTT
TRBJ1-5	-	-	TRBV30	CAWSTDGNQPQHF	TGTGCCTGGAGTACAGACGGGAATCAGCCCCAGCATTTT
TRBJ2-1	-	-	TRBV5-1	CASSLAFGGQSYNEQFF	TGCGCCAGCAGCTTGGCTTTCGGGGGACAGTCCTACAATGAGCAGTTCTTC
TRBJ1-3	TRBD1	-	TRBV5-1	CASRGTGGSGNTIYF	TGCGCCAGCAGGGGGACAGGGGGCTCTGGAAACACCATATATTTT
TRBJ1-2	-	-	TRBV6-6	CASNLLRDQFYGYTF	TGTGCCAGCAACCTACTACGGGACCAGTTCTATGGCTACACCTTC
TRBJ2-3	TRBD2	-	TRBV5-1	CASSSVGRTTDTQYF	TGCGCCAGCAGCTCAGTCGGGAGGACCACAGATACGCAGTATTTT
TRBJ1-2	TRBD1	-	TRBV29-1	CSVDGTGGAYYGYTF	TGCAGCGTTGATGGGACAGGGGGCGCGTACTATGGCTACACCTTC
TRBJ2-4	TRBD1	once	TRBV5-1	CASSLGGQGARQNIQYF	TGCGCCAGCAGCTTAGGCGGACAGGGGGCACGTCAGAACATTCAGTACTTC
TRBJ2-2	TRBD1	-	TRBV5-1	CASSLGQGMAGELFF	TGCGCCAGCAGCTTGGGACAGGGGATGGCCGGGGAGCTGTTTTTT
TRBJ1-5	-	-	TRBV27	CASSPGVGNQPQHF	TGTGCCAGCAGTCCAGGGGTTGGAAATCAGCCCCAGCATTTT
TRBJ1-2	-	-	TRBV5-6	CASSPQGIGGYTF	TGTGCCAGCAGCCCTCAGGGAATCGGCGGCTACACCTTC
TRBJ2-7	TRBD2	-	TRBV6-6	CASSYSRGSSYEQYF	TGTGCCAGCAGTTACTCGCGGGGGAGCTCCTACGAGCAGTACTTC
TRBJ1-4	-	few	TRBV2	CASRGTNEKLFF	TGTGCCAGCAGAGGGACTAATGAAAAACTGTTTTTT
TRBJ2-1	TRBD1	-	TRBV12-5	CASGPGTGNEQFF	TGTGCTAGTGGACCTGGGACAGGCAATGAGCAGTTCTTC
TRBJ2-1	-	-	TRBV11-3	CASSPGKNEQFF	TGTGCCAGCAGCCCCGGAAAGAATGAGCAGTTCTTC
TRBJ2-2	TRBD1	-	TRBV2	CASITGQGAKGELFF	TGTGCCAGCATTACGGGACAGGGGGCGAAAGGGGAGCTGTTTTTT
TRBJ2-2	TRBD2	-	TRBV9	CASSSPGLAGGGTGELFF	TGTGCCAGCAGCTCCCCGGGACTAGCGGGAGGGGGCACCGGGGAGCTGTTTTTT
TRBJ2-1	TRBD2	-	TRBV9	CASSGSGSDEQFF	TGTGCCAGCAGCGGTAGCGGGAGCGATGAGCAGTTCTTC
TRBJ1-2	-	-	TRBV5-4	CASSKPQRDGGYTF	TGTGCCAGCAGCAAGCCACAGCGGGACGGTGGCTACACCTTC
TRBJ2-3	-	-	TRBV4-3	CASSPTTGGPYTDTQYF	TGCGCCAGCAGCCCCACAACGGGCGGACCCTACACAGATACGCAGTATTTT
TRBJ2-7	TRBD2	-	TRBV7-6	CASSNSGRGNEQYF	TGTGCCAGCAGCAATAGCGGGAGGGGTAACGAGCAGTACTTC
TRBJ1-2	TRBD1	-	TRBV18	CASSGQGKDYGYTF	TGTGCCAGCTCGGGACAGGGGAAGGACTATGGCTACACCTTC
TRBJ1-2	TRBD1	-	TRBV9	CASSAPGTGLYGYTF	TGTGCCAGCAGCGCCCCCGGGACAGGCCTCTATGGCTACACCTTC
TRBJ1-6	TRBD1	-	TRBV13	CASSSTRTGRNSPLHF	TGTGCCAGCAGCTCTACACGGACAGGGCGGAATTCACCCCTCCACTTT
TRBJ1-2	-	-	TRBV16	CASSASSVRKTYGYTF	TGTGCCAGCAGCGCTAGTTCCGTTAGAAAGACCTATGGCTACACCTTC
TRBJ1-4	-	-	TRBV7-9	CASSLGAGANEKLFF	TGTGCCAGCAGCTTAGGGGCAGGGGCGAATGAAAAACTGTTTTTT
TRBJ2-5	TRBD2	-	TRBV4-1	CASSQGGGGPQETQYF	TGCGCCAGCAGCCAAGGGGGGGGTGGGCCCCAAGAGACCCAGTACTTC
TRBJ2-1	TRBD2	-	TRBV19	CASSSVAGLYNEQFF	TGTGCCAGTAGTTCAGTAGCGGGATTATACAATGAGCAGTTCTTC
TRBJ2-1	-	-	TRBV5-8	CASSKGTAYNEQFF	TGTGCCAGCAGCAAAGGGACCGCCTACAATGAGCAGTTCTTC
TRBJ2-1	-	-	TRBV15	CATSTFVDNEQFF	TGTGCCACCAGCACGTTTGTCGACAATGAGCAGTTCTTC
TRBJ1-2	-	once	TRBV30	CAWQGPVTLYGYTF	TGTGCCTGGCAGGGCCCTGTAACTCTCTATGGCTACACCTTC
TRBJ1-1	-	-	TRBV5-1	CASSLAGFPTEAFF	TGCGCCAGCAGCTTGGCCGGGTTTCCCACTGAAGCTTTCTTT
TRBJ1-4	-	-	TRBV6-1	CASSEAPGPTNEKLFF	TGTGCCAGCAGTGAAGCGCCGGGCCCGACTAATGAAAAACTGTTTTTT
TRBJ2-2	-	-	TRBV5-1	CASSLGDTGELFF	TGCGCCAGCAGCTTAGGGGACACCGGGGAGCTGTTTTTT
TRBJ1-2	-	-	TRBV2	CASKVNYGYTF	TGTGCCAGCAAGGTGAACTATGGCTACACCTTC
TRBJ1-3	-	-	TRBV5-1	CASSLWGASTSGNTIYF	TGCGCCAGCAGCTTGTGGGGCGCCTCTACCTCTGGAAACACCATATATTTT
TRBJ1-3	-	-	TRBV9	CASSATFGEYSGNTIYF	TGTGCCAGCAGCGCAACCTTTGGGGAGTACTCTGGAAACACCATATATTTT
TRBJ1-6	-	-	TRBV7-9	CASSQPPGNSPLHF	TGTGCCAGCAGTCAGCCCCCCGGGAATTCACCCCTCCACTTT
TRBJ2-3	-	-	TRBV29-1	CSVARFGDTQYF	TGCAGCGTTGCGAGGTTTGGAGATACGCAGTATTTT
TRBJ1-1	-	-	TRBV9	CASSVGRLNTEAFF	TGTGCCAGCAGCGTTGGTAGGTTGAACACTGAAGCTTTCTTT
TRBJ2-2	-	-	TRBV5-4	CASSPDQNTGELFF	TGTGCCAGCAGCCCGGACCAAAACACCGGGGAGCTGTTTTTT